Below, 14 T cell receptor beta chains from the same sample are listed, as sequenced in a study of chronic HIV infection and antiretroviral therapy (dated by TCRdb to 2014 to 2015). Library creation used 5' RACE. Sequencing instrument: Illumina MiSeq. Clones were called with MiXCR by TCRdb after fastp trimmed the public reads at Q25, and only in-frame beta chains were retained. Every distinct CDR3 protein forms one entry, paired with its most common genes and DNA. Present in this sample are around 30,000 distinct CDR3 sequences, 7.5% to 10% of which were seen just once. The top ten clonotypes cover roughly 2.7% of the sample. The sequenced sample consisted of peripheral blood. These receptors were taken from an adult who had HIV and had not received antiretroviral therapy, or was an uninfected healthy control (not recorded which).

This clonotype has more than one count but fewer than ten. For the CDR3, the DNA is TGTGCCAGCAGCTTAGCGCTAGGTCAGCCCCAGCATTTT. Amino acids: CASSLALGQPQHF. This rearrangement joins TRBV7-9 to TRBJ1-5; D is ambiguous. This CDR3 contains 13 residues. V dropped 0 bases and J dropped 6 bases, with 6 bases sitting between them. The germline CDR1 and CDR2 sequences are SEHNR and FQNEAQ (reference sequence).

This clonotype was counted a few times. This sequence joins TRBV7-9 and TRBJ1-4, with 8 bases that match TRBD1. Germline assignment: CDR1 SEHNR and CDR2 FQNEAQ (reference sequence). J gave up 6 bases and V 5 bases, and 8 bases lay outside the gene matches. The CDR3 runs 15 residues. For the CDR3, the DNA is TGTGCCAGCAGCCCAGGACAGGGTGAGGATGAAAAACTGTTTTTT. Amino acid sequence: CASSPGQGEDEKLFF. The full variable domain, its missing parts supplied by reference TRBV7-9 and TRBJ1-4, is DTGVSQNPRHKITKRGQNVTFRCDPISEHNRLYWYRQTLGQGPEFLTYFQNEAQLEKSRLLSDRFSAERPKGSFSTLEIQRTEQGDSAMYLCASSPGQGEDEKLFFGSGTQLSVL.

Many counts were recorded for this clonotype. The chain uses TRBV3-1 and TRBJ2-1; 12 bases map to TRBD2. CDR1 is LGHDT and CDR2 is YNNKEL in the germline V gene (reference sequence). This CDR3 has 20 residues. V lost 0 bases and J lost 0; bases outside the gene matches: 9. The CDR3 DNA reads as TGTGCCAGCAGCCAAGATAGACTAGCGGGGGCCCAGAGCTCCTACAATGAGCAGTTCTTC. Translating gives CASSQDRLAGAQSSYNEQFF.

This clonotype was picked up many times. The chain uses TRBV2 and TRBJ1-1; 9 positions match TRBD1. V shed 10 bases and J 3 bases; nucleotides not matched to a gene: 9. CDR3 length: 14 residues. Looked up from germline, CDR1 is SNHLY and CDR2 is FYNNEI. DNA of the CDR3: TGTGCCACCGGACAGGGGTTTTTGGACACTGAAGCTTTCTTT. Translated: CATGQGFLDTEAFF.

The V and J genes are TRBV12-5 and TRBJ1-5; 7 positions agree with TRBD1. Germline V lookup: CDR1 LGHNT, CDR2 FRNRAP. CDR3 length: 15 amino acids. The V segment lost 1 base and the J segment 7 bases; nucleotides outside the gene matches: 7. The CDR3 loop is CASGLARQGSQPQHF. The CDR3 region has the DNA TGTGCTAGTGGTTTGGCGAGACAGGGAAGCCAGCCCCAGCATTTT.

The chain joins TRBV2 to TRBJ2-1, with 10 bases aligning to TRBD1. There are 15 residues in the CDR3. V lost 2 bases, J lost 6 bases, and 4 bases stayed unmatched. Germline assignment: CDR1 SNHLY and CDR2 FYNNEI. The chain's CDR3 is CASSEWDRGANEQFF. The DNA of the CDR3 is TGTGCCAGCAGTGAATGGGACAGGGGAGCCAATGAGCAGTTCTTC.

This clonotype has at least ten counts. V is TRBV5-1 and J is TRBJ1-2; weak D call: TRBD1 (5 bases). The CDR3 loop spans 12 amino acids. V was cut by 2 bases and J by 6 bases, with 8 bases left in between. Germline V gene lookup returns CDR1 SGHRS and CDR2 YFSETQ. The CDR3 spells CASSFREDGYTF. The CDR3 coding sequence is TGCGCCAGCAGCTTCAGGGAGGATGGCTACACCTTC.

The rearrangement joins TRBV15 to TRBJ2-7; no clear D gene. Trimming cost V 1 base and J 3 bases, with 13 bases left between them. CDR3 length: 15 amino acids. Germline CDR1 is LNHNV and CDR2 is YYDKDF (reference sequence). CDR3 loop: CATSRGAGRIYEQYF. DNA for the CDR3: TGTGCCACCAGCAGAGGGGCAGGTAGAATCTACGAGCAGTACTTC.

About this clonotype: A clone one base away is much larger, so this may be a read error. The chain joins TRBV7-9 to TRBJ2-3; no definite D call. The better agreement between TRBJ1-5 and the DNA end casts doubt on the J call. There are 18 residues in the CDR3. Per germline, CDR1 SEHNR and CDR2 FQNEAQ (reference sequence). CDR3 region: CASSLDVEREELEDTQHF. The CDR3 DNA follows: TGTGCCAGCAGCTTAGATGTGGAGCGGGAGGAGTTGGAGGATACGCAGCATTTT.

This clonotype was recorded a few times. The chain couples TRBV3-1 to TRBJ2-1, with 10 bases that match TRBD2. The CDR3 extends over 15 amino acids. Germline V gene data show CDR1 as LGHDT and CDR2 as YNNKEL (reference sequence). Losses at the gene ends were 0 bases for V and 7 bases for J; bases not matched to a gene: 3. CDR3: CASSQEGLARNEQFF. The CDR3 coding sequence is TGTGCCAGCAGCCAAGAGGGACTAGCGCGGAATGAGCAGTTCTTC.

The gene calls are TRBV24-1 and TRBJ2-3; the D is unclear. The CDR3 loop spans 12 amino acids. The V gene lost 5 bases and the J gene lost 5 bases, with 7 bases spanning the gap. Per germline, CDR1 KGHDR and CDR2 SFDVKD. The DNA for the CDR3 is TGTGCCACCAGTGCGTCGGGAGATACGCAGTATTTT. Protein: CATSASGDTQYF.

This clonotype has ten or more counts. This chain uses TRBV18 with TRBJ2-5; 7 nucleotides align to TRBD1. Germline lookup yields CDR1 KGHSH and CDR2 LQKENI. J lost 2 bases, V lost 1 base, and 1 base had no gene match. There are 14 residues in the CDR3. The CDR3 sequence: CASSPQGQQETQYF. The CDR3, as DNA: TGTGCCAGCTCACCACAGGGACAGCAAGAGACCCAGTACTTC.

A few counts support this clonotype. The rearrangement uses TRBV6-5 and TRBJ2-2; D may be TRBD1 or TRBD2 (8 bases each). Trimming pared 6 bases from V and 6 bases from J, leaving 14 bases between. The CDR3 length is 14 residues. CDR1 is MNHEY and CDR2 is SVGAGI in the germline V gene. CDR3 sequence (DNA): TGTGCCAGCAGCAGGGGGCGGGGGGCCGGGGAGCTGTTTTTT. Residues: CASSRGRGAGELFF.

This clonotype is termed medium-sized (0.01 to 0.1%). The chain employs TRBV6-5 and TRBJ2-5; D is perhaps TRBD2 (6 bases). Germline CDR1 reads MNHEY; CDR2 reads SVGAGI. V shed 0 bases and J shed 1 base, with 6 bases lying between them. The CDR3 sequence is 14 residues long. CDR3 DNA: TGTGCCAGCAGTTACTCGACTAGCCAAGAGACCCAGTACTTC. It specifies CASSYSTSQETQYF.